In its sample, the clone carrying this TCR beta chain was seen once. These data come from a study of shared clonotypes between healthy human individuals. Per the authors' pipeline: Junction-only immunoSEQ sequences carried no quality scores, so filtering differed. Profiling relied on immunoSEQ multiplex PCR, and the TCRdb table lists in-frame clones only, not all of them. That table supplies the V and J calls and clone size; D and trimming were determined from the DNA. This table holds some 1.5 million clones, 95% to 99% found once. The CDR3 sequence is 16 residues long. Unmatched junction bases numbered 9, after V lost 5 bases and J lost 1 base. The germline V gene encodes CDR1 SGHAT and CDR2 FQNNGV.

The sample consisted of naive CD4+ T cells sorted from blood. Subset of the sample: CD45RA+ positively selected. This sequence was found in a man aged 25 to 45 in good health. This chain joins TRBV11-2 and TRBJ1-1; 8 bases agree with TRBD1. CDR3 nucleotides: TGTGCCAGCAGCCGGTTCGGCAGGGGGCGGAACACTGAAGCTTTCTTT. This translates into CASSRFGRGRNTEAFF.